What follows is one T cell receptor (beta chain) and its context. The record originates from a study of blood T cell repertoires in COVID-19. Study context: COVID-19 samples from acute and convalescent phases originated in the United States, Italy and Spain.

Assay: immunoSEQ multiplex PCR; the TCRdb copy retains only in-frame clones and omits some. Found here are 150,000 to 250,000 clones, around four fifths of them singletons; the top ten hold about an eighth. In terms of age and location, participants ranged from about 18 to 95 years and lived in about two dozen US areas. The V gene's germline CDR1 is KGHSH and CDR2 LQKENI. The CDR3 extends over 13 amino acids. Trimming cost V 10 bases and J 1 base; bases outside gene matches: 3. The rearrangement links TRBV18 to TRBJ1-5, with TRBD1 identical over 8 bases. The specimen sequenced was PBMCs or T cells enriched from blood (not recorded which). This clonotype originated in a man between 40 and 49 years old who had recovered from COVID-19. The CDR3: CATQGASNQPQHF. CDR3 DNA sequence: TGTGCCACTCAGGGGGCAAGCAATCAGCCCCAGCATTTT.